This T cell receptor beta chain derives from a study of blood T cell repertoires in COVID-19. Study background: Acute and convalescent COVID-19 specimens originated in the United States, Italy and Spain.

Individuals drawn from under 30 US areas were about 18 to 90 years old. Cohort assignment relied on participant-reported clinical history. The CDR3 sequence is 17 residues long. Original data processing: By means of reference gene primer amplification, nucleated cell counts were estimated. The data were produced by immunoSEQ multiplex PCR, yet TCRdb's version contains in-frame clones alone and is incomplete. That table gives V, J and clone size, and the DNA gave D and trimming. This sample has 200,000 to 250,000 clones, with roughly 79% found just once. Input material: PBMCs or T cells enriched from blood (not recorded which). This receptor was obtained from a woman aged 45-65 years with acute COVID-19. The rearrangement uses TRBV1 and TRBJ2-7; TRBD2 is the table's D call and was not checked against the DNA. TRBV1 is a pseudogene. CDR3 in amino acids: CTSSQMGTSGMRYEQYF. The CDR3 bases are TGCACCAGCAGCCAGATGGGGACTAGCGGGATGAGATACGAGCAGTACTTC.